The 22 T cell receptor beta chains given below trace back to one sample, sequenced in a study of blood T cell repertoires in COVID-19. Assay: immunoSEQ multiplex PCR; the TCRdb copy retains only in-frame clones and omits some. The repertoire holds 75,000 to 95,000 clones, with more than 75% as singletons. The sample was peripheral blood. The origin of the receptors is a human donor in a cohort sampled during active COVID-19.

This clone was detected only once. The chain recombines TRBV5-5 with TRBJ1-1, with 7 bases matching TRBD1. The V segment lost 3 bases and the J segment 6 bases; nucleotides outside the gene matches: 5. Germline CDR1 reads SGHKS; CDR2 reads YYEKEE (reference sequence). This CDR3 region has 13 residues. Here the CDR3 DNA reads TGTGCCAGCAGCTACGTGGACAGGTCTGAAGCTTTCTTT. This translates into CASSYVDRSEAFF.

Comment on this clone: A junction end diverges from the germline sequence, so it may reflect a read error. The V gene is TRBV7-7, the J gene TRBJ2-2; the D is unclear. CDR3 length equals 17 residues. Germline-derived CDR1 and CDR2 are SSHAT and FNYEAQ (reference sequence). The CDR3 coding sequence is TGTGCTAGCAGCCCCTCAGGCGCCGCGAGTTTCACCGGGGAGCTGTTTTTT. Its protein product is CASSPSGAASFTGELFF.

CDR3 loop: CSAVRQIEQFF. The CDR3 DNA follows: TGCAGTGCGGTTAGACAGATCGAGCAGTTCTTC. The V gene is TRBV20-1, the J gene TRBJ2-1; D is possibly TRBD1 (5 bases). V lost 6 bases and J 10 bases, leaving 13 bases between the germline ends. This CDR3 contains 11 residues. Germline assignment: CDR1 DFQATT and CDR2 SNEGSKA (reference sequence).

The chain joins TRBV3-1 (or the pseudogene TRBV3-2) to TRBJ2-7; D gene ambiguous. The CDR3 runs to 14 residues. V gave up 3 bases and J gave up 0 bases, with 9 bases separating them. The V gene's germline CDR1 is LGHDT and CDR2 YNNKEL (reference sequence). CDR3 amino acids: CASSQKRDSYEQYF. CDR3 DNA: TGTGCCAGCAGCCAGAAGAGAGACTCCTACGAGCAGTACTTC.

The J gene is TRBJ2-5, the V gene TRBV4-1, with 9 bases matching TRBD2. V lost 1 base and J lost 5; bases outside the gene matches: 5. In germline, CDR1 is MGHRA, CDR2 YSYEKL. The CDR3 is 15 amino acids. In DNA form, the CDR3 reads TGCGCCAGCAGCCAAGGCGGGAGGGAGAGGGAGACCCAGTACTTC. This codes for CASSQGGRERETQYF.

This clone is a singleton in its sample. This chain uses TRBV18 with TRBJ1-5, with D tentatively TRBD1 (6 bases). Germline values: CDR1 KGHSH, CDR2 LQKENI. The CDR3 loop spans 15 amino acids. V was cut by 3 bases and J by 1 base, with 10 bases left in between. The CDR3 region is CASSPSQGSNQPQHF. Written as DNA, the CDR3 is TGTGCCAGCTCACCGTCACAGGGAAGCAATCAGCCCCAGCATTTT.

This clone occurred a few times. The CDR3 reads CASSPAGPTEAFF. The CDR3 DNA reads TGTGCCAGCAGCCCGGCAGGGCCCACTGAAGCTTTCTTT. J is TRBJ1-1 and V is TRBV7-3, with D possibly being TRBD1 (5 bases). The CDR3 loop spans 13 amino acids. The germline V and J ends were trimmed by 5 bases and 4 bases, with 11 bases remaining between them. The germline gives CDR1 SGHTA, CDR2 FQGTGA.

The CDR3 DNA follows: TGTGCCAGCAGCCGCTACATCGGACAGGGTTGGAGCACAGATACGCAGTATTTT. This sequence encodes CASSRYIGQGWSTDTQYF. This chain joins TRBV7-8 and TRBJ2-3, with 8 positions matching TRBD1. The V segment lost 5 bases and the J segment 0 bases; nucleotides outside the gene matches: 13. Germline V CDR1 and CDR2: SGHVS, FQNEAQ. The CDR3 sequence is 18 residues long.

The J gene is TRBJ2-3, the V gene TRBV7-6, with 10 bases that match TRBD2. CDR3 length equals 17 residues. Per germline, CDR1 SGHVS and CDR2 FNYEAQ. Trimming cost V 5 bases and J 3 bases; bases outside gene matches: 11. CDR3 bases: TGTGCCAGCAGCCGGGGAGTAGCGGGGGGTTTGACAGATACGCAGTATTTT. It translates to CASSRGVAGGLTDTQYF.

The chain recombines TRBV19 with TRBJ2-7, with TRBD2 identical over 10 bases. Germline values: CDR1 LNHDA, CDR2 SQIVND (reference sequence). The J segment lost 5 bases and the V segment lost 5 bases, leaving 9 bases of the junction unmatched. CDR3 length equals 15 residues. The CDR3 protein is CASSSTSGAFHEQYF. The CDR3 DNA sequence: TGTGCCAGTAGTTCTACTAGCGGGGCCTTCCACGAGCAGTACTTC.

CDR3 in DNA: TGTGCTAGTGGCCCCCAAGCGAATGAAAAACTGTTTTTT. Amino acids: CASGPQANEKLFF. The chain has TRBV12-5 and TRBJ1-4, with D hard to call. V lost 6 bases and J 5 bases, leaving 10 bases between the germline ends. CDR3 length equals 13 residues. Germline assignment: CDR1 LGHNT and CDR2 FRNRAP.

J is TRBJ1-1 and V is TRBV7-9; TRBD1 aligns across 7 bases. The CDR3 extends over 15 amino acids. V shed 7 bases and J 4 bases; nucleotides not matched to a gene: 12. CDR1 SEHNR and CDR2 FQNEAQ come from the germline V gene (reference sequence). The CDR3 region is CASNLNRQGPTEAFF. CDR3 in DNA: TGTGCCAGCAACTTGAATAGACAGGGACCCACTGAAGCTTTCTTT.

This clone was seen a handful of times. The gene calls are TRBV7-2 and TRBJ1-2; maybe TRBD1 (6 bases). The CDR3 has 15 residues. Trimming pared 6 bases from V and 4 bases from J, leaving 18 bases between. Germline V gives CDR1 SGHTA, CDR2 FQGNSA. The CDR3 region has the DNA TGTGCCAGCAGGTTGGGACAAACCGCTTTCTATGGCTACACCTTC. Its protein product is CASRLGQTAFYGYTF.

This clone was seen only once. The rearrangement links TRBV4-1 to TRBJ1-1, with D perhaps matching TRBD1 (5 bases). Trimming shortened V by 3 bases and J by 0 bases, and 11 bases separated the two germline ends. CDR3 length: 15 residues. Germline values: CDR1 MGHRA, CDR2 YSYEKL. The CDR3 DNA sequence: TGCGCCAGCAGCCATCCACAGGCTATGAACACTGAAGCTTTCTTT. Residues: CASSHPQAMNTEAFF.

V and J are TRBV4-1 and TRBJ2-3, with 9 bases aligning to TRBD1. The trim removed 5 bases at V and 1 base at J, leaving 7 bases unmatched. Germline CDR1 MGHRA, CDR2 YSYEKL. CDR3 length equals 16 residues. In DNA form, the CDR3 reads TGCGCCAGCAGCGGGCTGGGACAGGGTGGCACAGATACGCAGTATTTT. This gives the protein CASSGLGQGGTDTQYF.

The CDR3 DNA sequence: TGTGCCACCAGCACTCGACAGGGTAATTCACCCCTCCACTTT. Amino acid sequence: CATSTRQGNSPLHF. J is TRBJ1-6 and V is TRBV15, with 7 bases that match TRBD1. Germline CDR1 and CDR2: LNHNV and YYDKDF (reference sequence). The length of the CDR3 is 14 residues. V lost 4 bases, J lost 6 bases, and 3 bases stayed unmatched.

This clone showed up just once. The gene calls are TRBV7-9 and TRBJ2-5; D perhaps matches TRBD2 (6 bases). Per the germline V gene, CDR1 is SEHNR and CDR2 is FQNEAQ (reference sequence). This CDR3 region has 13 residues. Between the trimmed V and J ends, which lost 6 bases and 4 bases, there was a span of 12 bases. CDR3 region: CASRRGFGETQYF. CDR3 sequence (DNA): TGTGCCAGCAGGCGGGGATTCGGAGAGACCCAGTACTTC.

This chain joins TRBV10-2 and TRBJ2-1; 7 nucleotides agree with TRBD1. This CDR3 is 12 amino acids long. With 9 bases clipped from V and 9 bases from J, the junction kept 8 bases outside the gene matches. From germline, CDR1 is WSHSY and CDR2 SAAADI. For the CDR3, the DNA is TGCGCCAGTTTACAGGGGTTGGGTGAGCAGTTCTTC. Protein: CASLQGLGEQFF.

The gene calls are TRBV4-1 and TRBJ1-2; 11 bases align to TRBD1. The CDR3 length is 18 residues. Germline CDR1 reads MGHRA; CDR2 reads YSYEKL. The V and J ends lost 4 bases and 5 bases, in that order; junction bases with no gene match: 15. The CDR3 DNA follows: TGCGCCAGCAGCCCTGTCCGGGACAGGGGGGTCGGGGGGTATGGCTACACCTTC. Its protein product is CASSPVRDRGVGGYGYTF.

This clone was seen only once. The chain combines TRBV5-1 with TRBJ2-5; the match to TRBD1 covers 10 bases. This CDR3 is built from 14 residues. CDR1 is SGHRS and CDR2 is YFSETQ in the germline V gene. V shed 7 bases, J shed 11 bases, and the junction held 14 bases outside the gene matches. CDR3 sequence reads: CASHSGQGETKQYF. In DNA, the CDR3 is TGCGCCAGCCATAGTGGACAGGGGGAAACAAAACAGTACTTC.

The genes are TRBV20-1 and TRBJ2-5; 11 positions match TRBD2. V trimming: 3 bases; J trimming: 3 bases; junction bases outside the gene matches: 6. The V gene's germline CDR1 is DFQATT and CDR2 SNEGSKA (reference sequence). This CDR3 spans 15 amino acids. CDR3 region: CSASSGGASEETQYF. The CDR3 nucleotides are TGCAGTGCTAGTAGCGGGGGGGCCTCGGAAGAGACCCAGTACTTC.

The V and J genes are TRBV19 and TRBJ1-2, with TRBD1 matching over 7 bases. The CDR3 is 16 residues long. CDR1 and CDR2 (germline): LNHDA, SQIVND (reference sequence). Losses at the gene ends were 1 base for V and 0 bases for J; bases not matched to a gene: 5. CDR3 loop: CASSIGGTDANYGYTF. In DNA form, the CDR3 reads TGTGCCAGTAGTATAGGAGGGACAGATGCTAACTATGGCTACACCTTC. Drawing the rest from reference TRBV19 and TRBJ1-2, the complete variable domain is DGGITQSPKYLFRKEGQNVTLSCEQNLNHDAMYWYRQDPGQGLRLIYYSQIVNDFQKGDIAEGYSVSREKKESFPLTVTSAQKNPTAFYLCASSIGGTDANYGYTFGSGTRLTVV.